The entry below gives a single TCR beta chain sequence along with its context. These data are taken from a study of blood T cell repertoires in COVID-19. Profiled with immunoSEQ multiplex PCR; TCRdb holds only in-frame clones, not every one. The sample yields about 180,000 clones, approximately 88% seen once. The clonotype originates from a woman in her thirties or forties with COVID-19, enrolled during active disease. Sequencing used peripheral blood.

CDR3 nucleotides: TGCGCCAGCAGTGATCGGGCGAGACAGGGGGCCTACGAGCAGTACTTC. Translating gives CASSDRARQGAYEQYF. J is TRBJ2-7 and V is TRBV10-1, with 9 bases aligning to TRBD1. Germline V CDR1 and CDR2: WNHNN, SYGVQD (reference sequence). V gave up 3 bases and J gave up 2 bases; unmatched junction bases: 8. The CDR3 totals 16 residues.